Listed below are T cell receptor beta chains from one sample, sequenced in a study of T cell responses to AZD1222 COVID-19 vaccine. The table came from immunoSEQ multiplex PCR; TCRdb's copy has only in-frame clones and leaves some out. This table holds about 130,000 clones, 80% to 90% found once. The specimen was peripheral blood, collected on day 0 of AZD1222 vaccination. These receptors all come from an adult in good health. Both conserved end residues are part of each CDR3. Fields, in order: D gene, V gene, clone size, J gene, CDR3 DNA, CDR3 protein. D genes are given only for firm matches. Size is stated for part of the rows, as once, few or many counts, or as a class when the clone is expanded.

d_call: .
v_call: TRBV10-1
clone_size: .
j_call: TRBJ2-1
cdr3_nt: TGCGCCAGCAGTGAGTCGACTAAGTATGGGCGTCCCAAATACAATGAGCAGTTCTTC
cdr3_aa: CASSESTKYGRPKYNEQFF

d_call: .
v_call: TRBV5-1
clone_size: .
j_call: TRBJ2-2
cdr3_nt: TGCGCCAGCAGCTTGGCGGCCGGGTGGGACACCGGGGAGCTGTTTTTT
cdr3_aa: CASSLAAGWDTGELFF

d_call: .
v_call: TRBV19
clone_size: .
j_call: TRBJ1-5
cdr3_nt: TGTGCCAGTAGTCCTGGGTGGGGGAATAGCAATCAGCCCCAGCATTTT
cdr3_aa: CASSPGWGNSNQPQHF

d_call: TRBD2
v_call: TRBV29-1
clone_size: .
j_call: TRBJ2-1
cdr3_nt: TGCAGCGTTGAAGATTTAGCGGGGTCAAACAATGAGCAGTTCTTC
cdr3_aa: CSVEDLAGSNNEQFF

d_call: TRBD2
v_call: TRBV27
clone_size: .
j_call: TRBJ2-7
cdr3_nt: TGTGCCAGCCGACTATTAGCGGGAGGGTACGAGCAGTACTTC
cdr3_aa: CASRLLAGGYEQYF

d_call: TRBD2
v_call: TRBV18
clone_size: .
j_call: TRBJ2-3
cdr3_nt: TGTGCCAGCTCACCACTAGGGACTAGCGGGAGCACAGATACGCAGTATTTT
cdr3_aa: CASSPLGTSGSTDTQYF

d_call: .
v_call: TRBV5-5
clone_size: .
j_call: TRBJ1-4
cdr3_nt: TGTGCCAGCAGCCGCTACCAAAATGAAAAACTGTTTTTT
cdr3_aa: CASSRYQNEKLFF

d_call: .
v_call: TRBV11-3
clone_size: .
j_call: TRBJ1-3
cdr3_nt: TGTGCCAGCAGCGCCCGGACCGACTTCTCCTCTGGAAACACCATATATTTT
cdr3_aa: CASSARTDFSSGNTIYF

d_call: .
v_call: TRBV12-1
clone_size: .
j_call: TRBJ2-7
cdr3_nt: TGTGCCAGCAGCTGGTGGACGGGCGAGCAGTACTTC
cdr3_aa: CASSWWTGEQYF

d_call: .
v_call: TRBV24-1
clone_size: .
j_call: TRBJ2-2
cdr3_nt: TGTGCCACCAGTTACGGGGGGGAGCTGTTTTTT
cdr3_aa: CATSYGGELFF

d_call: .
v_call: TRBV7-3
clone_size: .
j_call: TRBJ2-5
cdr3_nt: TGTGCCAGCAGCCCCTTTCCGGGTCCCAAAGAGACCCAGTACTTC
cdr3_aa: CASSPFPGPKETQYF

d_call: .
v_call: TRBV5-8
clone_size: once
j_call: TRBJ1-2
cdr3_nt: TGTGCCAGCAGCTTGTTGGGTTCGGGTAACTATGGCTACACCTTC
cdr3_aa: CASSLLGSGNYGYTF

d_call: .
v_call: TRBV2
clone_size: once
j_call: TRBJ2-7
cdr3_nt: TGTGCCAGCAGTGGACGGGACTTTGTATCCTACGAGCAGTACTTC
cdr3_aa: CASSGRDFVSYEQYF

d_call: .
v_call: TRBV9
clone_size: .
j_call: TRBJ2-3
cdr3_nt: TGTGCCAGCAGCGTAGTTCAGGGGCTGACAGATACGCAGTATTTT
cdr3_aa: CASSVVQGLTDTQYF

d_call: .
v_call: TRBV7-9
clone_size: .
j_call: TRBJ1-2
cdr3_nt: TGTGCCAGCAGCTTATTCGGGGGCTACACCTTC
cdr3_aa: CASSLFGGYTF

d_call: .
v_call: TRBV24-1
clone_size: .
j_call: TRBJ2-6
cdr3_nt: TGTGCCACCAGTGTAGGGGGAGGGCGTGGGGCCAACGTCCTGACTTTC
cdr3_aa: CATSVGGGRGANVLTF

d_call: .
v_call: TRBV29-1
clone_size: .
j_call: TRBJ1-2
cdr3_nt: TGCAGCGTTGATAATCAAAACTATGGCTACACCTTC
cdr3_aa: CSVDNQNYGYTF

d_call: TRBD2
v_call: TRBV5-1
clone_size: .
j_call: TRBJ2-5
cdr3_nt: TGCGCCAGCAATGAGGCTAGCGGACAAGAGACCCAGTACTTC
cdr3_aa: CASNEASGQETQYF

d_call: TRBD1
v_call: TRBV24-1
clone_size: .
j_call: TRBJ2-3
cdr3_nt: TGTGTCACCAGTGATCTAGGGGACAGGGGAGGTTTCACAGATACGCAGTATTTT
cdr3_aa: CVTSDLGDRGGFTDTQYF

d_call: TRBD1
v_call: TRBV6-4
clone_size: .
j_call: TRBJ2-3
cdr3_nt: TGTGCCAGCAGTCCTTGGGACAGACGCACAGATACGCAGTATTTT
cdr3_aa: CASSPWDRRTDTQYF

d_call: .
v_call: TRBV2
clone_size: .
j_call: TRBJ1-2
cdr3_nt: TGTGCCAGCAGTGAACAGGGTGGTGGCTACACCTTC
cdr3_aa: CASSEQGGGYTF

d_call: .
v_call: TRBV27
clone_size: .
j_call: TRBJ1-5
cdr3_nt: TGTGCCAGCAGTCGGACGCCATCGAAACTAGCAAATCAGCCCCAGCATTTT
cdr3_aa: CASSRTPSKLANQPQHF

d_call: .
v_call: TRBV27
clone_size: .
j_call: TRBJ2-3
cdr3_nt: TGTGCCAGCAGTTTATTAGGGATCGGCACAGATACGCAGTATTTT
cdr3_aa: CASSLLGIGTDTQYF

d_call: .
v_call: TRBV4-2
clone_size: .
j_call: TRBJ2-1
cdr3_nt: TGTGCCAGCAGTCGTCCCGGACAGTTAAACAATGAGCAGTTCTTC
cdr3_aa: CASSRPGQLNNEQFF